In its sample, the clone carrying this T cell receptor beta chain was seen a few times. Its specificity is unknown. The CDR3 totals 15 residues. V lost 1 base and J 0 bases, leaving 6 bases between the germline ends. The germline CDR1 and CDR2 sequences are KGHSH and LQKENI. These data come from a study of beta chain features in type 1 diabetes. Every bit of the isolated RNA underwent reverse transcription, so sequencing read expressed TCRB transcripts. Several million reads per sample on average were obtained from naive, central memory and regulatory T cell samples. Data came from immunoSEQ multiplex PCR; TCRdb stores just in-frame clones and leaves some out. There are 300,000 or so clones in the sample; 8% occur only once, and approximately 0.44% lies in the top ten. Study-wide results and limits: Sequencing from cDNA could over-represent high-TCR-expressing cells.

This TCR was sampled from a woman between 18 and 29 years old in good health. The material sequenced was central memory CD4+ T cells from blood. The rearrangement links TRBV18 to TRBJ1-4; D is undetermined. CDR3 DNA sequence: TGTGCCAGCTCACCACTACGTACAACTAATGAAAAACTGTTTTTT. Its translation: CASSPLRTTNEKLFF.